Described below is a single T cell receptor beta chain sequence and its context. The antigen remains undetermined. The record originates from a study of T cells in tumors after PD-1 blockade. Study-wide background: No patient had prior checkpoint blockade, systemic immunosuppression, or radiotherapy within 4 weeks. A subset received ongoing vismodegib 150 mg daily alongside anti-PD-1 therapy. Whole-study results and caveats: Around two fifths of tumor TCR clonotypes were also found in blood.

Genomic DNA template from tumor biopsies or peripheral blood, roughly 616 ng to 6,004 ng input. TCRdb keeps only in-frame clones here, not all; method: immunoSEQ multiplex PCR. The sample comprises 45,000 to 60,000 clones, 70% to 85% of which are singletons, and 8.7% rests with the top ten. Germline values: CDR1 MNHEY, CDR2 SVGAGI. This CDR3 has 12 amino acids. Trimming pared 6 bases from V and 7 bases from J, leaving 10 bases between. This clonotype was sampled from a human donor with advanced basal cell or squamous cell carcinoma (not recorded which). The J gene is TRBJ2-4, the V gene TRBV6-5; D could derive from TRBD1 or TRBD2 (5 bases each). The sequencing used PBMCs, collected before anti-PD-1 therapy. CDR3 nucleotide sequence: TGTGCCAGCAGCACCGGGACGAACATTCAGTACTTC. Its translation is CASSTGTNIQYF.